The rows below give T cell receptor beta chains drawn from one sample of a study of cytomegalovirus exposure and HLA in healthy donors. Generated by immunoSEQ multiplex PCR, the TCRdb table keeps only in-frame clones and is missing some. The profile shows some 240,000 clones, around 90% of them singletons. Sequenced: PBMCs. These receptors were taken from a woman under 30 in good health and CMV-seropositive. Each CDR3 is given with its conserved first and last residue. A D gene is named only where the DNA matches it firmly. Size values are once, few and many counts, or a class for expanded clones, and some rows have none.

V	size	D	J	DNA	CDR3
TRBV25-1	NA	TRBD2	TRBJ2-2	TGTGCCAGCAGGCTTAGCGGGAGGGTGACGGGCACCGGGGAGCTGTTTTTT	CASRLSGRVTGTGELFF
TRBV5-4	NA	TRBD2	TRBJ2-3	TGTGCCAGCAGCTTGGTAGCGGGAGCAGATACGCAGTATTTT	CASSLVAGADTQYF
TRBV7-8	NA	TRBD2	TRBJ2-7	TGTGCCAGCAGCCGTAGCGGGACTAGCTCCTACGAGCAGTACTTC	CASSRSGTSSYEQYF
TRBV2	NA	TRBD2	TRBJ2-3	TGTGCCAGCAGTGGACTAGCGGGAGTGACAGATACGCAGTATTTT	CASSGLAGVTDTQYF
TRBV28	NA	NA	TRBJ2-7	TGTGCCAGCAGGCCCGCGGGACAGCGGGCCTACGAGCAGTACTTC	CASRPAGQRAYEQYF
TRBV7-6	NA	NA	TRBJ2-3	TGTGCCAGCGGGAGCGGGCGGACAGATACGCAGTATTTT	CASGSGRTDTQYF
TRBV27	NA	TRBD2	TRBJ2-7	TGTGCCAGCCGGACTAGCTCTAGCTCCTACGAGCAGTACTTC	CASRTSSSSYEQYF
TRBV4-1	once	NA	TRBJ2-2	TGCGCCAGCAGCCAAGTCGGCGGGAACACCGGGGAGCTGTTTTTT	CASSQVGGNTGELFF
TRBV5-1	NA	TRBD2	TRBJ2-1	TGCGCCAGCAGCTTGAAACCTGCGGGAGGGCTACGTGTGACCTACAATGAGCAGTTCTTC	CASSLKPAGGLRVTYNEQFF
TRBV5-1	NA	TRBD2	TRBJ2-4	TGCGCCAGCAGCCCCACTAGCGGGAGGGCCAAAAACATTCAGTACTTC	CASSPTSGRAKNIQYF
TRBV29-1	NA	TRBD1	TRBJ1-3	TGCAGCGCTGGACAGGGCAGTGGAAACACCATATATTTT	CSAGQGSGNTIYF
TRBV10-3	NA	TRBD1	TRBJ2-7	TGTGCCATCCAACCGGGACAGGGAACCTACGAGCAGTACTTC	CAIQPGQGTYEQYF
TRBV28	NA	NA	TRBJ2-3	TGTGCCAGCAGTTTAGCGGGCCTCAGCACAGATACGCAGTATTTT	CASSLAGLSTDTQYF
TRBV4-1	once	NA	TRBJ2-1	TGCGCCAGCAGTCGTAGCGGATCATACAATGAGCAGTTCTTC	CASSRSGSYNEQFF
TRBV27	NA	TRBD2	TRBJ2-7	TGTGCCAGCAGCCTTACTAGCGCCGACTCCTACGAGCAGTACTTC	CASSLTSADSYEQYF
TRBV10-3	NA	TRBD1	TRBJ2-7	TGTGCCATCGGGGGACAGGGGGCTTACGAGCAGTACTTC	CAIGGQGAYEQYF
TRBV5-8	NA	TRBD2	TRBJ2-1	TGTGCCAGCAGCCTGACAGCAGATTCAGGAGCTAGCGGGAGTAGTGAGCAGTTCTTC	CASSLTADSGASGSSEQFF
TRBV25-1	NA	TRBD1	TRBJ2-3	TGTGCCAGCAGTGAAACAGGGGGCACAGATACGCAGTATTTT	CASSETGGTDTQYF
TRBV4-2	NA	TRBD1	TRBJ2-7	TGTGCCAGCAGCCAACAGTACAGGGGGACATACGAGCAGTACTTC	CASSQQYRGTYEQYF
TRBV5-1	NA	NA	TRBJ2-1	TGCGCCAGCAGCTTGTCTGGGAGTAATGAGCAGTTCTTC	CASSLSGSNEQFF
TRBV28	NA	TRBD2	TRBJ2-7	TGTGCCAGCAGCCCTAGAGGGGGACTAGCGGGAGTGGGGTACGAGCAGTACTTC	CASSPRGGLAGVGYEQYF
TRBV7-2	NA	TRBD2	TRBJ2-3	TGTGCCAGCAGCTTAACGGGCCTAGCGGGGTTTAGCACAGATACGCAGTATTTT	CASSLTGLAGFSTDTQYF
TRBV7-2	NA	NA	TRBJ2-5	TGTGCCAGCAGCTTACCCCCGAGGGTCCAAGAGACCCAGTACTTC	CASSLPPRVQETQYF
TRBV27	NA	TRBD2	TRBJ2-1	TGTGCCAGCAGTGATACGAGCGGGAGGAGGAACAATGAGCAGTTCTTC	CASSDTSGRRNNEQFF
TRBV27	NA	NA	TRBJ2-7	TGTGCCAGCAGTTTATCGACCCTAGCCGCCTACGAGCAGTACTTC	CASSLSTLAAYEQYF
TRBV4-1	NA	NA	TRBJ1-5	TGCGCCAGCAGCCAAGAGAACAGGGCCGCAAGTCAGCCCCAGCATTTT	CASSQENRAASQPQHF
TRBV7-9	NA	NA	TRBJ1-5	TGTGCCAGCAGCCGTCTTGAGGATAGTCAGCCCCAGCATTTT	CASSRLEDSQPQHF
TRBV10-3	NA	TRBD2	TRBJ2-5	TGTGCCATCAGTGAGTCCGAGGGAGGGAGGGAGACCCAGTACTTC	CAISESEGGRETQYF
TRBV5-4	NA	TRBD2	TRBJ2-1	TGTGCCAGCAGCTTGGGAGGACTAGCGGAGCTCTCCTACAATGAGCAGTTCTTC	CASSLGGLAELSYNEQFF
TRBV27	NA	TRBD1	TRBJ1-1	TGTGCCAGCAGTTTATCGTCAGGGGGGTACACTGAAGCTTTCTTT	CASSLSSGGYTEAFF
TRBV28	NA	TRBD2	TRBJ2-7	TGTGCCAGCAACCTTCCGGCGGGAGGGCCTGGGGAGCAGTACTTC	CASNLPAGGPGEQYF
TRBV5-1	once	TRBD1	TRBJ2-7	TGCGCCAGCAGCTTGGCGAGGGACAGGGTAGTAAACGAGCAGTACTTC	CASSLARDRVVNEQYF
TRBV5-4	NA	NA	TRBJ2-1	TGTGCCAGCAGCCCGCGCGCTGCTACTGAGCAGTTCTTC	CASSPRAATEQFF
TRBV29-1	once	NA	TRBJ2-1	TGCAGCGTTGCCCGGGGAATGAATGAGCAGTTCTTC	CSVARGMNEQFF
TRBV4-1	NA	NA	TRBJ1-3	TGCGCCAGCAGCCAATGGGGCAGGGGTTATGGAAACACCATATATTTT	CASSQWGRGYGNTIYF
TRBV19	NA	TRBD1	TRBJ2-7	TGTGCCAGTACCACAAACGACAGGGCAGGTTTCCCAGAGCAGTACTTC	CASTTNDRAGFPEQYF
TRBV6-5	few	NA	TRBJ2-3	TGTGCCAGCAGGAGAGACAGGTTGTCAGATACGCAGTATTTT	CASRRDRLSDTQYF
TRBV5-1	NA	NA	TRBJ1-2	TGCGCCAGCAGGTTCGGACAGCTAGCTAACTATGGCTACACCTTC	CASRFGQLANYGYTF
TRBV2	NA	NA	TRBJ1-1	TGTGCCAGCAGTGAGACCCCAGGGGCGAACACTGAAGCTTTCTTT	CASSETPGANTEAFF
TRBV29-1	NA	TRBD1	TRBJ1-5	TGCAGCGTTGGGACAGGGAGTCAGCCCCAGCATTTT	CSVGTGSQPQHF
TRBV5-1	few	TRBD1	TRBJ1-1	TGCGCCAGCAGCTTCTGGGACAGTAACACTGAAGCTTTCTTT	CASSFWDSNTEAFF
TRBV27	NA	TRBD1	TRBJ1-1	TGTGCCAGCAGGGGGACAGGGAACACTGAAGCTTTCTTT	CASRGTGNTEAFF
TRBV27	NA	TRBD2	TRBJ2-7	TGTGCCAGCAGTTCGTCGGGAGGGGGGGCGAAGGCCTACGAGCAGTACTTC	CASSSSGGGAKAYEQYF
TRBV28	NA	TRBD2	TRBJ2-5	TGTGCCAGCAGTTCGGGACTAGCGGGTAGAGTCGAGGAGACCCAGTACTTC	CASSSGLAGRVEETQYF
TRBV7-3	NA	NA	TRBJ2-3	TGTGCCAGCAGTTTTGGGGGGGACAAGGATACGCAGTATTTT	CASSFGGDKDTQYF
TRBV2	NA	NA	TRBJ1-1	TGTGCCAGCATCAAGACAGATCTGAACACTGAAGCTTTCTTT	CASIKTDLNTEAFF
TRBV6-4	NA	TRBD1	TRBJ1-1	TGTGCCAGCAGGGAAACACAGGGGAGTGAAGCTTTCTTT	CASRETQGSEAFF
TRBV5-1	NA	NA	TRBJ2-5	TGCGCCAGCAGCGTGACCCTACAGAAGGAGACCCAGTACTTC	CASSVTLQKETQYF
TRBV29-1	NA	TRBD2	TRBJ2-1	TGCAGCGTGGAGACTAGCGGGAGTCGGCAGTTCTTC	CSVETSGSRQFF
TRBV9	NA	TRBD2	TRBJ2-7	TGTGCCAGCAGCCCCTCTAGCGGGAACTACGAGCAGTACTTC	CASSPSSGNYEQYF
TRBV6-5	NA	NA	TRBJ2-7	TGTGCCAGCAGTTACTCGAGGGCGAGCGAGCAGTACTTC	CASSYSRASEQYF
TRBV6-6	NA	TRBD1	TRBJ2-7	TGTGCCAGCACTAAAACACAGGGGTTGTACGAGCAGTACTTC	CASTKTQGLYEQYF
TRBV9	NA	TRBD2	TRBJ2-2	TGTGCCAGCAGCGGTAGAGGGACTAGGAGAACCGGGGAGCTGTTTTTT	CASSGRGTRRTGELFF